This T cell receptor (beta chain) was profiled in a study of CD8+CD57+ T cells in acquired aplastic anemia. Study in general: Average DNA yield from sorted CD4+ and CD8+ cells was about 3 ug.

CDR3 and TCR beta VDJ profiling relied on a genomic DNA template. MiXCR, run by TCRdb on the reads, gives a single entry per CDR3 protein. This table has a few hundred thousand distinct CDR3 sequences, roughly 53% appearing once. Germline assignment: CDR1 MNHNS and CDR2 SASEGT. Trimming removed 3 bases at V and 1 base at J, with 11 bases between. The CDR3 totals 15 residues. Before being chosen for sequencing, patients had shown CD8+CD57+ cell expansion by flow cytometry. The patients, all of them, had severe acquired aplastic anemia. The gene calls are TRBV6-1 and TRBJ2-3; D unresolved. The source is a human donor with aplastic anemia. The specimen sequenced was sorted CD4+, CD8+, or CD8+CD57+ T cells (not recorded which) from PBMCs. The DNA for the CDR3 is TGTGCCAGCAGTGACAGGCCGACGGGCACAGATACGCAGTATTTT. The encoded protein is CASSDRPTGTDTQYF.